These 6 T cell receptor beta chains came from one sample sequenced in a study of OX40 agonist ivuxolimab in advanced cancers. Clones were sequenced by immunoSEQ multiplex PCR, and TCRdb holds only the in-frame ones, with some missing. The sample carries tens of thousands of clones, roughly three quarters recorded once. Sequenced material: CD4+ or CD8+ T cells sorted from blood, taken in a trial of the OX40 agonist ivuxolimab. The receptor set was obtained from an adult with an advanced solid tumor such as melanoma, head and neck, liver or kidney cancer.

This clone has just one count. The chain recombines TRBV5-1 with TRBJ2-5, with D hard to call. The ends were cut back, 1 base at V and 4 bases at J, with 11 bases in the middle. CDR1 is SGHRS, CDR2 YFSETQ, per germline. The CDR3 has 14 residues. Written as DNA, the CDR3 is TGCGCCAGCAGCTTGTCTAGGATTCGAGAGACCCAGTACTTC. This translates into CASSLSRIRETQYF.

This chain links TRBV15 with TRBJ1-2; D gene unclear. Trimming removed 0 bases at V and 4 bases at J, with 12 bases between. Germline V CDR1 and CDR2: LNHNV, YYDKDF (reference sequence). CDR3 length equals 15 residues. CDR3: CATSRDLGEPYGYTF. As DNA, the CDR3 is TGTGCCACCAGCAGAGATCTTGGAGAGCCCTATGGCTACACCTTC.

This rearrangement joins TRBV29-1 to TRBJ1-1; D not certain. Germline V gene sequence: CDR1 SQVTM, CDR2 ANQGSEA. This CDR3 spans 13 amino acids. V lost 4 bases and J lost 0, with 9 bases in between. As DNA, the CDR3 is TGCAGCGTTGCGACGGGTATGAACACTGAAGCTTTCTTT. It yields the protein CSVATGMNTEAFF.

The V gene is TRBV6-1, the J gene TRBJ1-4; TRBD1 is a possible D gene (6 bases). CDR3 length equals 13 residues. Trimming pared 7 bases from V and 8 bases from J, leaving 14 bases between. CDR1 is MNHNS and CDR2 is SASEGT in the germline V gene. CDR3 amino acids: CASKPGQREKLFF. DNA of the CDR3: TGTGCCAGCAAACCTGGACAGAGAGAAAAACTGTTTTTT.

V gene TRBV30 combines with J gene TRBJ2-7; D not certain. The V gene's germline CDR1 is GTSNPN and CDR2 SVGIG (reference sequence). Trimming took 1 base from V and 7 from J, leaving 14 bases between them. The CDR3 contains 13 residues. The CDR3 DNA reads as TGTGCCTGGAGTGCCAACCGGGTGGGGGAGCAGTACTTC. Translating gives CAWSANRVGEQYF.

Turning to this clone: Germline is not matched at one junction end, which may reflect a read error. Other nucleotide sequences from this sample produce the same CDR3. The genes are TRBV11-2 and TRBJ2-7; TRBD1 might be the D (5 bases). Germline lookup yields CDR1 SGHAT and CDR2 FQNNGV. This CDR3 has 14 residues. The CDR3 nucleotides read TGTGCTAGCACCACAGGACGGTTCTCCTACGAGCAGTACTTC. Encoded protein: CASTTGRFSYEQYF. Filled out from reference TRBV11-2 and TRBJ2-7, the complete variable domain reads EAGVAQSPRYKIIEKRQSVAFWCNPISGHATLYWYQQILGQGPKLLIQFQNNGVVDDSQLPKDRFSAERLKGVDSTLKIQPAKLEDSAVYLCASTTGRFSYEQYFGPGTRLTVT.